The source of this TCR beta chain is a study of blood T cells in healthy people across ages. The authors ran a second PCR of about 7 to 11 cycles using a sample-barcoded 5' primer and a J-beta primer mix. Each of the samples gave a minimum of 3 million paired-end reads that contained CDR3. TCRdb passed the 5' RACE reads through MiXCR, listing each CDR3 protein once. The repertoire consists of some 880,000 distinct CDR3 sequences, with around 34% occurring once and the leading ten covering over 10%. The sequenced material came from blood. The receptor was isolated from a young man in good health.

The CDR3: CASSSLPGALYGYTF. The CDR3 DNA sequence: TGCGCCAGCAGCTCGCTTCCGGGGGCATTATATGGCTACACCTTC. The chain uses TRBV5-1 and TRBJ1-2; a possible D gene is TRBD1 (6 bases). V shed 3 bases and J shed 5 bases, with 17 bases lying between them. CDR3 length equals 15 residues. From germline, CDR1 is SGHRS and CDR2 YFSETQ. The entire variable domain, with the rest obtained from reference TRBV5-1 and TRBJ1-2, is as follows: KAGVTQTPRYLIKTRGQQVTLSCSPISGHRSVSWYQQTPGQGLQFLFEYFSETQRNKGNFPGRFSGRQFSNSRSEMNVSTLELGDSALYLCASSSLPGALYGYTFGSGTRLTVV.